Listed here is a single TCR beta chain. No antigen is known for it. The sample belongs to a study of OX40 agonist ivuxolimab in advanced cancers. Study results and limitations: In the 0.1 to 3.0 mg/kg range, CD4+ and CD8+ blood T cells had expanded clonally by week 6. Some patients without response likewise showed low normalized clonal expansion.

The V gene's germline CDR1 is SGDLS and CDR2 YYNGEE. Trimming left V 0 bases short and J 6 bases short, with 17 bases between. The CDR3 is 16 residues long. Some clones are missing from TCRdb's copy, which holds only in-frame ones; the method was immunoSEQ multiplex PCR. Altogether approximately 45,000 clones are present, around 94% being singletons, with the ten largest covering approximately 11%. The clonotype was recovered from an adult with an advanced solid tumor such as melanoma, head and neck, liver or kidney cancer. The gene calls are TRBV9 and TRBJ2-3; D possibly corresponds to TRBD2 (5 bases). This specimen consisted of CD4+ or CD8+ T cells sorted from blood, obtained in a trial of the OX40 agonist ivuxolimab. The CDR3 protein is CASSVARTPRGDTQYF. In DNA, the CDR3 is TGTGCCAGCAGCGTAGCAAGGACTCCTCGAGGGGATACGCAGTATTTT.